This T cell receptor beta chain is drawn from a study of beta chain features in type 1 diabetes. General observations from the study: Significant though moderate, a shortening of TCRB CDR3s appeared in all four CD4+ subsets of Type 1 diabetes patients.

V lost 2 bases and J lost 1; bases outside the gene matches: 5. Germline V gene lookup returns CDR1 SGHDT and CDR2 YYEEEE. The CDR3 length is 15 residues. TCRB transcripts that were expressed got sequenced, as all of the isolated RNA had been reverse transcribed. Here immunoSEQ multiplex PCR was the method, and the copy in TCRdb shows in-frame clones only, minus some. The profile shows 600,000 or so clones, roughly an eighth of them singletons. This clone was observed a few times. The antigen is unknown. Staining for CD45RO/CCR7/CD25/CD127/CD95/CD27 allowed sorting of CD4+ naive, central memory, regulatory and stem cell-like memory cells.

The sequencing sample was made of naive CD4+ T cells from blood. The receptor was isolated from a man younger than 35 with type 1 diabetes. V usage is TRBV5-6 and J usage is TRBJ2-5, with TRBD2 matching 7 bases. CDR3 sequence (DNA): TGTGCCAGCAGCTTTGGGGGAGGGCTCCAAGAGACCCAGTACTTC. It codes for CASSFGGGLQETQYF.